Presented here are 24 T cell receptor beta chains from one specimen sequenced in a study of T-cell reconstitution after alpha-beta-depleted transplantation in children. Preparation of the TCRbeta library involved a method that used unique molecular identifiers. TCRdb ran MiXCR on the PCR reads and lists one entry per CDR3 protein. The table includes 500,000 or so distinct CDR3 sequences, less than 35% detected once. The material sequenced was PBMCs from the stem cell graft donor, taken from the stem cell graft. The receptors here all came from a human donor who donated a stem cell graft to a child with aplastic anemia.

This clonotype was found a few times. The J gene is TRBJ1-5, the V gene TRBV19; the D is unclear. The CDR3 is 14 amino acids. V dropped 3 bases and J dropped 1 base, with 7 bases sitting between them. The germline gives CDR1 LNHDA, CDR2 SQIVND (reference sequence). Here the CDR3 reads CASSMAASNQPQHF. The CDR3 DNA is TGTGCCAGTAGTATGGCAGCAAGCAATCAGCCCCAGCATTTT.

This clonotype was recorded many times. This rearrangement joins TRBV2 to TRBJ2-1, with 13 bases matching TRBD2. The CDR3 runs 15 residues. V was pared by 1 base and J by 10 bases, with 4 bases of the junction left unmatched. Germline loops: CDR1 SNHLY, CDR2 FYNNEI. The CDR3 DNA reads TGTGCCAGCAGTGAAGGACGGACTAGCGGGAGCGAGCAGTTCTTC. Amino acid sequence: CASSEGRTSGSEQFF.

This sequence joins TRBV3-1 and TRBJ2-7, with 7 bases fitting TRBD1. J was trimmed by 6 bases and V by 1 base; bases with no gene match: 3. The CDR3 totals 13 residues. Germline CDR1 is LGHDT and CDR2 is YNNKEL (reference sequence). DNA of the CDR3: TGTGCCAGCAGCCAAGGGGCAGGGGGCGAGCAGTACGTC. It translates to CASSQGAGGEQYV.

This clonotype appeared a few times. The gene calls are TRBV7-8 and TRBJ1-3, with D unclear. There are 14 residues in the CDR3. Trimming shortened V by 2 bases and J by 4 bases, and 9 bases separated the two germline ends. Germline V gives CDR1 SGHVS, CDR2 FQNEAQ. CDR3 nucleotide sequence: TGTGCCAGCAGCTTAACGGCAGAGGGAAACACCATATATTTT. Its translation is CASSLTAEGNTIYF. The full variable domain, completed using reference TRBV7-8 and TRBJ1-3, is GAGVSQSPRYKVAKRGQDVALRCDPISGHVSLFWYQQALGQGPEFLTYFQNEAQLDKSGLPSDRFFAERPEGSVSTLKIQRTQQEDSAVYLCASSLTAEGNTIYFGEGSWLTVV.

J is TRBJ2-1 and V is TRBV29-1; D is unresolved. This CDR3 spans 15 amino acids. CDR1 is SQVTM and CDR2 is ANQGSEA in the germline V gene. V was trimmed by 6 bases and J by 1 base, leaving 16 bases between them. CDR3 sequence: CSVDGFGTSYNEQFF. The CDR3 DNA follows: TGCAGCGTGGACGGGTTTGGCACGTCCTACAATGAGCAGTTCTTC.

Only a few counts were recorded for this clonotype. V usage is TRBV7-9 and J usage is TRBJ2-1, with TRBD2 identical over 7 bases. Trimming at V came to 5 bases and at J to 3 bases, leaving 7 bases not matched to a gene. Looked up from germline, CDR1 is SEHNR and CDR2 is FQNEAQ (reference sequence). CDR3 length: 15 amino acids. The CDR3 reads CASSPSGKYYNEQFF. The DNA of the CDR3 is TGTGCCAGCAGCCCAAGCGGGAAGTACTACAATGAGCAGTTCTTC.

This clonotype was recorded a few times. V usage is TRBV30 and J usage is TRBJ2-7; a possible D gene is TRBD2 (6 bases). Trimming pared 2 bases from V and 1 base from J, leaving 9 bases between. This CDR3 comprises 13 residues. Germline loops: CDR1 GTSNPN, CDR2 SVGIG (reference sequence). The CDR3 nucleotides read TGTGCCTGGAGTTTGCTAGCGTCCTACGAGCAGTACTTC. Its protein is CAWSLLASYEQYF. The entire variable domain, with the rest obtained from reference TRBV30 and TRBJ2-7, is as follows: SQTIHQWPATLVQPVGSPLSLECTVEGTSNPNLYWYRQAAGRGLQLLFYSVGIGQISSEVPQNLSASRPQDRQFILSSKKLLLSDSGFYLCAWSLLASYEQYFGPGTRLTVT.

V and J are TRBV28 and TRBJ2-5; D is possibly TRBD2 (6 bases). CDR3 length: 13 amino acids. Trimming left V 6 bases short and J 5 bases short, with 13 bases between. Germline CDR1 MDHEN, CDR2 SYDVKM. The CDR3 loop is CASRIGRGETQYF. The CDR3 region has the DNA TGTGCCAGCAGGATAGGACGGGGGGAGACCCAGTACTTC.

This clonotype was seen at least ten times. J is TRBJ2-3 and V is TRBV7-8, with 9 bases that match TRBD1. V shed 3 bases and J 4 bases; nucleotides not matched to a gene: 11. There are 17 residues in the CDR3. Germline values: CDR1 SGHVS, CDR2 FQNEAQ. CDR3 region: CASSFTGAGTGPDTQYF. The DNA of the CDR3 is TGTGCCAGCAGCTTTACAGGAGCGGGGACAGGGCCAGATACGCAGTATTTT.

Ten or more counts support this clonotype. The rearrangement links TRBV12-3 or TRBV12-4 to TRBJ1-2; TRBD1 agrees at 8 bases. V lost 6 bases to trimming and J lost 3 bases; unmatched junction nucleotides: 6. This CDR3 region has 14 residues. The CDR3 nucleotides read TGTGCCAGCAGCGGACAGGGTGAGGACTATGGCTACACCTTC. Translation gives CASSGQGEDYGYTF.

This clonotype was picked up a small number of times. The chain recombines TRBV7-2 with TRBJ2-3; TRBD1 matches 7 bases. This CDR3 region has 17 residues. V shed 1 base, J shed 2 bases, and the junction held 9 bases outside the gene matches. From germline, CDR1 is SGHTA and CDR2 FQGNSA. The CDR3 protein is CASSLGVRTGLTDTQYF. CDR3 coding DNA: TGTGCCAGCAGCTTAGGAGTTAGGACAGGCCTCACAGATACGCAGTATTTT.

The chain links TRBV5-1 to TRBJ1-4; TRBD1 is a possible D gene (5 bases). CDR1 is SGHRS, CDR2 YFSETQ, per germline. V was trimmed by 2 bases and J by 4 bases, leaving 9 bases between them. The CDR3 covers 14 residues. This CDR3 reads CASSFWGLNEKLFF. CDR3 DNA sequence: TGCGCCAGCAGCTTTTGGGGCCTTAATGAAAAACTGTTTTTT.

V is TRBV5-1 and J is TRBJ2-1; D assignment may be TRBD1 or TRBD2 (6 bases each). CDR1 and CDR2 (germline): SGHRS, YFSETQ. Trimming took 0 bases from V and 2 from J, leaving 12 bases between them. This CDR3 has 16 residues. The CDR3, as DNA: TGCGCCAGCAGCTTGGATGAGGGGGGCCCCTACAATGAGCAGTTCTTC. Its protein is CASSLDEGGPYNEQFF.

V and J are TRBV9 and TRBJ2-1; D perhaps matches TRBD1 (5 bases). This CDR3 has 15 residues. Germline loops: CDR1 SGDLS, CDR2 YYNGEE. V lost 2 bases, J lost 8 bases, and 17 bases lay in between. The CDR3 DNA follows: TGTGCCAGCAGCGTCCCAAGCGCCAGCAGGGATGAGCAGTTCTTC. It translates to CASSVPSASRDEQFF.

The chain couples TRBV29-1 to TRBJ2-7; 7 bases line up with TRBD1. Germline trimming cut 6 bases from V and 6 bases from J; bases unmatched to any gene: 20. The CDR3 is made up of 16 amino acids. Germline-derived CDR1 and CDR2 are SQVTM and ANQGSEA. This CDR3 is CSVAPRTGFLSGEQYF. CDR3 nucleotides: TGCAGCGTCGCCCCCAGGACAGGCTTTCTTAGTGGCGAGCAGTACTTC.

Points on this clonotype: One end of the junction does not line up with germline, which may come from a read error. The chain combines TRBV20-1 with TRBJ2-7; maybe TRBD2 (6 bases). Germline CDR1 reads DFQATT; CDR2 reads SNEGSKA (reference sequence). This CDR3 contains 12 residues. The CDR3 spells CSATGRTYDQYF. For the CDR3, the DNA is TGCAGTGCTACAGGGAGGACCTACGACCAGTACTTC.

The chain recombines TRBV7-9 with TRBJ1-5, with TRBD1 matching 7 bases. The CDR3 contains 15 residues. Germline CDR1 is SEHNR and CDR2 is FQNEAQ (reference sequence). The V and J ends lost 4 bases and 4 bases, in that order; junction bases with no gene match: 7. CDR3 sequence: CASSYSDRENQPQHF. CDR3 in DNA: TGTGCCAGCAGCTACTCAGACAGGGAAAATCAGCCCCAGCATTTT.

This chain links TRBV12-3 or TRBV12-4 with TRBJ2-7; 8 bases fit TRBD1. This CDR3 has 14 residues. The ends lost 8 bases at V and 3 bases at J; junction bases unmatched: 9. CDR3 sequence reads: CASSDRGDFYEQYV. The CDR3 coding sequence is TGTGCCAGCTCCGACAGGGGTGATTTCTACGAGCAGTACGTC.

This chain uses TRBV7-9 with TRBJ2-5; D not resolved. This CDR3 spans 15 amino acids. The V gene's germline CDR1 is SEHNR and CDR2 FQNEAQ (reference sequence). Trimming shortened V by 1 base and J by 1 base, and 10 bases separated the two germline ends. CDR3 sequence (DNA): TGTGCCAGCAGCTTAGGGGTAGGGCTCCAAGAGACCCAGTACTTC. It is translated as CASSLGVGLQETQYF.

This clonotype showed up just a few times. The gene calls are TRBV5-5 and TRBJ2-7; 9 bases map to TRBD1. Germline V gene data show CDR1 as SGHKS and CDR2 as YYEKEE (reference sequence). The CDR3 consists of 12 residues. Germline trimming cut 4 bases from V and 4 bases from J; bases unmatched to any gene: 0. CDR3 protein: CASSGTGYEQYV. DNA for the CDR3: TGTGCCAGCAGCGGGACAGGGTACGAGCAGTACGTC.

The chain uses TRBV27 and TRBJ2-7; 13 bases are a match to TRBD2. This CDR3 has 18 amino acids. With V trimmed by 6 bases and J by 3 bases, 14 bases remained unmatched. Looked up from germline, CDR1 is MNHEY and CDR2 is SMNVEV (reference sequence). The CDR3 spells CASSQIGGGLAGDYEQYF. In nucleotides, the CDR3 is TGTGCCAGCAGCCAAATAGGAGGTGGACTAGCGGGAGACTACGAGCAGTACTTC.

A few counts support this clonotype. The chain has TRBV12-3 or TRBV12-4 and TRBJ2-7, with 8 positions matching TRBD2. The ends lost 6 bases at V and 1 base at J; junction bases unmatched: 14. The CDR3 spans 17 residues. CDR3: CASRDSGTAVESYEQYV. DNA of the CDR3: TGTGCCAGCAGGGATAGCGGGACCGCCGTCGAATCCTACGAGCAGTACGTC.

This clonotype was found a few times. The chain links TRBV12-3 or TRBV12-4 to TRBJ1-5; D ambiguous. Trimming stripped 7 bases from V and 0 bases from J, with 10 bases between. CDR3 size: 14 residues. The CDR3 here is CASTAAYSNQPQHF. CDR3 nucleotides: TGTGCCAGCACGGCGGCCTATAGCAATCAGCCCCAGCATTTT.

This clonotype was picked up a small number of times. The V and J genes are TRBV12-3 or TRBV12-4 and TRBJ1-3; D possibly corresponds to TRBD1 (5 bases). Trimming pared 3 bases from V and 6 bases from J, leaving 12 bases between. The CDR3 is 14 residues long. The CDR3 DNA sequence: TGTGCCAGCAGTTTCACGGGGGACGAAAACACCATATATTTT. Translation: CASSFTGDENTIYF.